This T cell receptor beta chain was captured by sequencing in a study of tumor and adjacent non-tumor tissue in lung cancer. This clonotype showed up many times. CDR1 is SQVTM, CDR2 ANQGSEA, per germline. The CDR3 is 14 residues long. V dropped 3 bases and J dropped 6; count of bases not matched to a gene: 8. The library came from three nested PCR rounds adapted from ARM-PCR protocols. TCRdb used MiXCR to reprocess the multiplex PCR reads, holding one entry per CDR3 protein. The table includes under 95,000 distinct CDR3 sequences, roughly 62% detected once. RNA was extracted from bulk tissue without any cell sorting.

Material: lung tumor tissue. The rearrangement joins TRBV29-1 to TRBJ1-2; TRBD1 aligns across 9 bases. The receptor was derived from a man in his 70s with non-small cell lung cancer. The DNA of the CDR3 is TGCAGCGTTGAGCCTATGACAGGGGGAGATGGCTACACCTTC. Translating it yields CSVEPMTGGDGYTF.